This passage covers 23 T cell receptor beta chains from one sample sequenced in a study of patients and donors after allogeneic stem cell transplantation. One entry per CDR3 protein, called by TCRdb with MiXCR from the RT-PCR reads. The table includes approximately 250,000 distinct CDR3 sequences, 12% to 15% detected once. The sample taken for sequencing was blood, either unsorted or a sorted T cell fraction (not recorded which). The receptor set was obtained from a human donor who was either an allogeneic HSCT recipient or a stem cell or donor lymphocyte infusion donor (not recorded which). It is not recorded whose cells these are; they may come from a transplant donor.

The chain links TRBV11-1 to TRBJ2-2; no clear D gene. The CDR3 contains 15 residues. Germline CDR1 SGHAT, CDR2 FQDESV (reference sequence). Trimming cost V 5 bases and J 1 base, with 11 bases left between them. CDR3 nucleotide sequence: TGTGCCAGCAGCCGCGACATATTGAACACCGGGGAGCTGTTTTTT. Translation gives CASSRDILNTGELFF.

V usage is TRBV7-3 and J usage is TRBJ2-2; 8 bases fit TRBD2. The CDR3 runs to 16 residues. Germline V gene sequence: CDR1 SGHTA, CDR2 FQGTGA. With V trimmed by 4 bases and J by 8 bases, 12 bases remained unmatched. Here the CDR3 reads CASSYQPGGPSGELFF. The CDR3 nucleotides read TGTGCCAGCAGCTATCAACCGGGAGGGCCTTCTGGGGAGCTGTTTTTT.

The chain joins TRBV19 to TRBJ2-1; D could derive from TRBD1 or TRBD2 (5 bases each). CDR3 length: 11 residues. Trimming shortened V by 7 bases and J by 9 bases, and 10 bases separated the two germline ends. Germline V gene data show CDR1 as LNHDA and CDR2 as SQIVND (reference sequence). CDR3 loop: CASTRGIEQFF. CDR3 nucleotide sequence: TGTGCCAGTACCCGGGGCATTGAGCAGTTCTTC.

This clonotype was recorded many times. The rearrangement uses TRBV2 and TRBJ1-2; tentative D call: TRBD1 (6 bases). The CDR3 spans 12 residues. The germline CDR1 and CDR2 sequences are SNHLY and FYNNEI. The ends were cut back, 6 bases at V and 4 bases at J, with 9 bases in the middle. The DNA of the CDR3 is TGTGCCAGCAGGCCGGACAGCTATGGCTACACCTTC. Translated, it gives CASRPDSYGYTF.

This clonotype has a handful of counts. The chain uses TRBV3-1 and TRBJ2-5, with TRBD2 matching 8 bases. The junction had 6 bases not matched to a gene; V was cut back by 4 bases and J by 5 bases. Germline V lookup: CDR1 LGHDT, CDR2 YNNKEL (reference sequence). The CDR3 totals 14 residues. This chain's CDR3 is CASSRSGSEETQYF. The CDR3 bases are TGTGCCAGCAGCCGGAGCGGGAGTGAGGAGACCCAGTACTTC.

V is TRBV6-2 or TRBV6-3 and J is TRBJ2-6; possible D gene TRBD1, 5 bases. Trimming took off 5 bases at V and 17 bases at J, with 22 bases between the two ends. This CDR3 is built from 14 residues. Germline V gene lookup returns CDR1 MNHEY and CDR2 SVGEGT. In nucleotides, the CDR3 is TGTGCCAGCAGTGTCGCAGGGCAGGCCCTAGGTTTGACTTTC. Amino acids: CASSVAGQALGLTF.

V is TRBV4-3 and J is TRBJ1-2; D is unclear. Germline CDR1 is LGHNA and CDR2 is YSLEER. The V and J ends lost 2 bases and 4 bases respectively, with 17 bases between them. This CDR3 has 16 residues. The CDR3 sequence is CASSQLVSSASYGYTF. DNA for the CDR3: TGCGCCAGCAGCCAATTGGTGTCCTCGGCCAGCTATGGCTACACCTTC.

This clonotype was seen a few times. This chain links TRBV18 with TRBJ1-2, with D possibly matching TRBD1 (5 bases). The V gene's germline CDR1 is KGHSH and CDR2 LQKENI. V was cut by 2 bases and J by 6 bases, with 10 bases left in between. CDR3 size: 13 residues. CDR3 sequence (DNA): TGTGCCAGCTCACCAAAGGGGATTGATGGCTACACCTTC. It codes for CASSPKGIDGYTF. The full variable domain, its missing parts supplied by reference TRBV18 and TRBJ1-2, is NAGVMQNPRHLVRRRGQEARLRCSPMKGHSHVYWYRQLPEEGLKFMVYLQKENIIDESGMPKERFSAEFPKEGPSILRIQQVVRGDSAAYFCASSPKGIDGYTFGSGTRLTVV.

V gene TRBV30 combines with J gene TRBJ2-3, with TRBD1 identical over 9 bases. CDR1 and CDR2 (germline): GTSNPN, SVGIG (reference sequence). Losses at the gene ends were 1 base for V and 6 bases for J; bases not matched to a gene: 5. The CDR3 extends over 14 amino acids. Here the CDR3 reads CAWSEDRGWDTQYF. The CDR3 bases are TGTGCCTGGAGTGAGGACAGGGGTTGGGATACGCAGTATTTT.

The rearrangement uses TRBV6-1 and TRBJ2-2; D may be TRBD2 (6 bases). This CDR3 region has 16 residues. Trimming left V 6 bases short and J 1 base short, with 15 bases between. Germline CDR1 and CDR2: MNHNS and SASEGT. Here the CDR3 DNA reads TGTGCCAGCAGACACCAACTTAGCGGGAACACCGGGGAGCTGTTTTTT. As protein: CASRHQLSGNTGELFF.

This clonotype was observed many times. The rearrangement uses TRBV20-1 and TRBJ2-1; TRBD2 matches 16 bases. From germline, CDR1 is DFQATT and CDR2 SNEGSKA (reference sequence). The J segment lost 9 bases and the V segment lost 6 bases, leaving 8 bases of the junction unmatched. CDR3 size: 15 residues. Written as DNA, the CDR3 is TGCAGTGCCCGACCGGGACTAGCGGGGGGGGGTGAGCAGTTCTTC. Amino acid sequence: CSARPGLAGGGEQFF.

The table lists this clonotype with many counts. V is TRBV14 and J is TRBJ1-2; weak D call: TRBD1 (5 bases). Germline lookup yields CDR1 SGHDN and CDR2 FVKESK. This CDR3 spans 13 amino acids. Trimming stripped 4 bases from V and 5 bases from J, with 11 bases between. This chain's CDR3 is CASSRGGPYGYTF. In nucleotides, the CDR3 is TGTGCCAGCAGCCGCGGGGGTCCTTATGGCTACACCTTC.

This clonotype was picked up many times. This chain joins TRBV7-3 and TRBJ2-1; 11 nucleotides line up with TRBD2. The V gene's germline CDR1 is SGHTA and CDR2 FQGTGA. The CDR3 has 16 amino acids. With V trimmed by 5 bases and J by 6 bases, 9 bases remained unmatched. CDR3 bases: TGTGCCAGCAGCGGCTCCGGGACTAGCGGACTCAATGAGCAGTTCTTC. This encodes CASSGSGTSGLNEQFF.

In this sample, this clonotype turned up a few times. The CDR3 sequence: CASSQGSRPLSEQYF. The CDR3 DNA is TGTGCCAGCAGCCAAGGGAGCAGACCTCTCAGCGAGCAGTACTTC. This chain links TRBV3-1 with TRBJ2-7; D uncertain. V was trimmed by 1 base and J by 6 bases, leaving 16 bases between them. This CDR3 has 15 amino acids. Germline CDR1 and CDR2: LGHDT and YNNKEL (reference sequence).

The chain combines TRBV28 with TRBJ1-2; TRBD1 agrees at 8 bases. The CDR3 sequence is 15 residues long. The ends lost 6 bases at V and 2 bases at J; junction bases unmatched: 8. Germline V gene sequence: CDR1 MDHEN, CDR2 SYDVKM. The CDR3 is CASRIGTGRNYGYTF. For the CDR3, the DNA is TGTGCCAGCAGAATCGGGACAGGCCGGAACTATGGCTACACCTTC.

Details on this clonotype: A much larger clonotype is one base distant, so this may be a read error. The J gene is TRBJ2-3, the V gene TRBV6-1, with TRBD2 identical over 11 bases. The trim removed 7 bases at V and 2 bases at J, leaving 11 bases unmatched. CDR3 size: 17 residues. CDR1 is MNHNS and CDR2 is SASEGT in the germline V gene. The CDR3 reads CASTQPGLAGITDTQYF. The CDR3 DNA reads TGTGCCAGCACTCAACCCGGACTAGCGGGTATCACAGATACGCAGTATTTT.

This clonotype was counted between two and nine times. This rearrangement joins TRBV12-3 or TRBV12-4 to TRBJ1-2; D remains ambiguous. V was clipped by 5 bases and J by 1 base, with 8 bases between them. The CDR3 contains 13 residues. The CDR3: CASSDTDNYGYTF. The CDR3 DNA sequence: TGTGCCAGCAGTGACACGGATAACTATGGCTACACCTTC.

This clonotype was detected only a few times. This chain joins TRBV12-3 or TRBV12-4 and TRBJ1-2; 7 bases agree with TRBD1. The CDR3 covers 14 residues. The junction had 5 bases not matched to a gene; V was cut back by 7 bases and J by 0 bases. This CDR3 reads CASNLGTANYGYTF. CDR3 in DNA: TGTGCCAGCAACCTTGGGACAGCTAACTATGGCTACACCTTC.

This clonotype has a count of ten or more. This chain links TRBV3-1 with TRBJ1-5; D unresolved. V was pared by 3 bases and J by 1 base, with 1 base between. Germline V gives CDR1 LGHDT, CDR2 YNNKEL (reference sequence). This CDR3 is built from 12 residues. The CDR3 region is CASSQSNQPQHF. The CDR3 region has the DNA TGTGCCAGCAGCCAGAGCAATCAGCCCCAGCATTTT.

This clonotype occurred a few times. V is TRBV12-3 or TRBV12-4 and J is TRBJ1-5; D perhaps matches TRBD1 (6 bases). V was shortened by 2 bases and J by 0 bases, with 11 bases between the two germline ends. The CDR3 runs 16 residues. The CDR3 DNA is TGTGCCAGCAGTTTATCTTTCAGGGGTAGCAATCAGCCCCAGCATTTT. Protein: CASSLSFRGSNQPQHF.

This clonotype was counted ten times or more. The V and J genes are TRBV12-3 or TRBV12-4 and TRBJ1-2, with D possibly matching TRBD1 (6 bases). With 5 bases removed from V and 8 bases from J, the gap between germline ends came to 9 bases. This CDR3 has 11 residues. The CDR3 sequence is CASSPGTGYTF. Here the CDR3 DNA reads TGTGCCAGCAGTCCGGGGACAGGCTACACCTTC.

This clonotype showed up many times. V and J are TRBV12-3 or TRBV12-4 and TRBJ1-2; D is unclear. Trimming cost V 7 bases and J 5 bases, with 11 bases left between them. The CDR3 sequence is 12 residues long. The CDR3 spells CASTTGEYGYTF. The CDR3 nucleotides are TGTGCCAGCACCACCGGGGAGTATGGCTACACCTTC.

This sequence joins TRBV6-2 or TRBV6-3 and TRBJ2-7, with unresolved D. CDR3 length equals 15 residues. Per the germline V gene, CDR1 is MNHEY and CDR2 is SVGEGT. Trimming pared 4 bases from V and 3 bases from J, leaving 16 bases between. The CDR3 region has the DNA TGTGCCAGCAGTTCTCTCCGCGCCCGAATCTACGAGCAGTACTTC. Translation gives CASSSLRARIYEQYF.